This note documents a single T cell receptor beta chain sequence. Its specificity is unknown. The sample originates from a study of blood T cells in healthy people across ages. Alongside a J-beta primer mix, a sample-barcoded 5' primer served in a second PCR lasting about 7 to 12 cycles. TCRdb re-derived calls from the 5' RACE reads in MiXCR, one entry per CDR3 protein. The data contain approximately 670,000 distinct CDR3 sequences, about 43% of them singletons. Unmatched junction bases numbered 11, after V lost 8 bases and J lost 4 bases. Germline loops: CDR1 SGHTA, CDR2 FQGNSA. CDR3 length: 15 amino acids. Study observations and caveats: Those diversity estimates obtained from one million T cells were thought to be underestimates.

The sequence was obtained from a man at least 80 years old in good health. The source material was blood. The chain is built from TRBV7-2 and TRBJ2-5; 9 bases are shared with TRBD2. DNA for the CDR3: TGTGCCAGCCATATAGCGGGGGTGAACGGAGAGACCCAGTACTTC. It is translated as CASHIAGVNGETQYF.